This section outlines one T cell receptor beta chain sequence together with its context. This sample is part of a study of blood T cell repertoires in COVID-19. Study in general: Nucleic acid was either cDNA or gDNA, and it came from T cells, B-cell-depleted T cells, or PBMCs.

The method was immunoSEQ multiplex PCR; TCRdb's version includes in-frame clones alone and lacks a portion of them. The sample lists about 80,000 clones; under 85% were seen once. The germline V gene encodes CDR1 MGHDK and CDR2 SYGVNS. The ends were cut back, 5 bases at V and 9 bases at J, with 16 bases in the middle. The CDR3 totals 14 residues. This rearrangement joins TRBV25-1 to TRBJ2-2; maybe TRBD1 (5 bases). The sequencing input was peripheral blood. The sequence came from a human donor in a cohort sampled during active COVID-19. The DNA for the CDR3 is TGTGCCAGCAGTCTGCTAGGGGCTGGCAGGGAGCTGTTTTTT. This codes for CASSLLGAGRELFF.